The rows below give T cell receptor beta chains drawn from one sample of a study of CXCR3 chemokines and chemotherapy response in bladder cancer. Via MiXCR, TCRdb re-called the PCR reads, giving one row per CDR3 protein. The sample lists about 8,900 distinct CDR3 sequences; 23% were seen once. This sample was taken from a patient whose treatment included neoadjuvant chemotherapy. The receptors stem from a human donor with bladder cancer that did not respond to neoadjuvant chemotherapy. Each CDR3 is given with its conserved first and last residue. The D gene is left open where the match is weak. Size values are once, few and many counts, or a class for expanded clones, and some rows have none.

j_gene: TRBJ2-7; d_gene: -; v_gene: TRBV28; abundance: many; CDR3nt: TGTGCCAGCAGGTCACCTCCCGGGACACCGAGCTCCTACGAGCAGTACTTC; CDR3aa: CASRSPPGTPSSYEQYF
j_gene: TRBJ1-5; d_gene: TRBD1; v_gene: TRBV4-1; abundance: many; CDR3nt: TGCGCCAGTGGGACAGGGGGCGGACAGCCCCAGCATTTT; CDR3aa: CASGTGGGQPQHF
j_gene: TRBJ1-5; d_gene: -; v_gene: TRBV4-1; abundance: -; CDR3nt: TGCGCCAGCAGCCCCCCGACCGGGGGCCAATATCAGCCCCAGCATTTT; CDR3aa: CASSPPTGGQYQPQHF
j_gene: TRBJ1-5; d_gene: -; v_gene: TRBV19; abundance: medium-sized; CDR3nt: TGTGCCAGTAGCCGGGACACTTATCAGCCCCAGCATTTT; CDR3aa: CASSRDTYQPQHF
j_gene: TRBJ2-1; d_gene: -; v_gene: TRBV6-6; abundance: medium-sized; CDR3nt: TGTGCCAGCAGTCGGGGTGACGGATACAATGAGCAGTTCTTC; CDR3aa: CASSRGDGYNEQFF
j_gene: TRBJ1-2; d_gene: -; v_gene: TRBV19; abundance: medium-sized; CDR3nt: TGTGCCAGTAGTCCTTCTCTGGGGTATGGCTACACCTTC; CDR3aa: CASSPSLGYGYTF
j_gene: TRBJ2-7; d_gene: -; v_gene: TRBV6-1; abundance: medium-sized; CDR3nt: TGTGCCAGCAACCCGGGACACCGGATCCTCTACGAGCAGTACTTC; CDR3aa: CASNPGHRILYEQYF
j_gene: TRBJ1-2; d_gene: TRBD1; v_gene: TRBV7-9; abundance: many; CDR3nt: TGTGCCAGCAGCTTGCCGTCAGGGGGATATGGCTACACCTTC; CDR3aa: CASSLPSGGYGYTF
j_gene: TRBJ2-5; d_gene: TRBD1; v_gene: TRBV12-3/TRBV12-4; abundance: many; CDR3nt: TGTGCCAGCAGACAAGGACAGGGGGCAGGGGAGACCCAGTACTTC; CDR3aa: CASRQGQGAGETQYF
j_gene: TRBJ2-3; d_gene: -; v_gene: TRBV7-9; abundance: many; CDR3nt: TGTGCCAGCAGGGGGGACTGGATTATCACAGATACGCAGTATTTT; CDR3aa: CASRGDWIITDTQYF
j_gene: TRBJ2-1; d_gene: TRBD2; v_gene: TRBV9; abundance: many; CDR3nt: TGTGCCAGCAGCGTAGGTGGATCGGGGGGGTACAATGAGCAGTTCTTC; CDR3aa: CASSVGGSGGYNEQFF
j_gene: TRBJ1-3; d_gene: -; v_gene: TRBV6-6; abundance: medium-sized; CDR3nt: TGTGCCAGCACCCAGTGGGAGTTCCTTCTCTCTGGAAACACCATATATTTT; CDR3aa: CASTQWEFLLSGNTIYF
j_gene: TRBJ2-7; d_gene: -; v_gene: TRBV29-1; abundance: many; CDR3nt: TGCAGCGCCCACGGGACATCTCCGAGAGGCGAGCAGTACTTC; CDR3aa: CSAHGTSPRGEQYF
j_gene: TRBJ1-1; d_gene: TRBD1; v_gene: TRBV12-3/TRBV12-4; abundance: many; CDR3nt: TGTGCCAATCAACAGGGGACGAACACTGAAGCTTTCTTT; CDR3aa: CANQQGTNTEAFF
j_gene: TRBJ1-2; d_gene: -; v_gene: TRBV30; abundance: many; CDR3nt: TGTGCCTGGAGTGTGGATGGTTCTCATGGCTACACCTTC; CDR3aa: CAWSVDGSHGYTF
j_gene: TRBJ1-2; d_gene: TRBD1; v_gene: TRBV28; abundance: many; CDR3nt: TGTGCCAGCACCCACCCAGCGGCAGGGGGCGCCTATGGCTACACCTTC; CDR3aa: CASTHPAAGGAYGYTF
j_gene: TRBJ1-5; d_gene: -; v_gene: TRBV28; abundance: many; CDR3nt: TGTGCCAGCAGTTTAAACAATTTGAAGCCCCAGCATTTT; CDR3aa: CASSLNNLKPQHF
j_gene: TRBJ2-2; d_gene: TRBD2; v_gene: TRBV12-3/TRBV12-4; abundance: many; CDR3nt: TGTGCCAGCAAACCGACACTAGCGGGGGGGCCATCCGGGGAGCTGTTTTTT; CDR3aa: CASKPTLAGGPSGELFF
j_gene: TRBJ1-6; d_gene: -; v_gene: TRBV27; abundance: many; CDR3nt: TGTGCCAGCAGTTTGTATGTGAACAGGGATAATTCACCCCTCCACTTT; CDR3aa: CASSLYVNRDNSPLHF
j_gene: TRBJ1-2; d_gene: -; v_gene: TRBV10-3; abundance: large; CDR3nt: TGTGCCATCAGTGAGTCTACAGAATTAAACTATGGCTACACCTTC; CDR3aa: CAISESTELNYGYTF
j_gene: TRBJ1-4; d_gene: TRBD1; v_gene: TRBV12-3/TRBV12-4; abundance: many; CDR3nt: TGTGCCAGCAGTGGGGGACAGGGGGATGAGGAAAAACTGTTTTTT; CDR3aa: CASSGGQGDEEKLFF
j_gene: TRBJ1-1; d_gene: -; v_gene: TRBV6-2/TRBV6-3; abundance: medium-sized; CDR3nt: TGTGCCAGCAGTTACACTGGCGCCCTTGAAGCTTTCTTT; CDR3aa: CASSYTGALEAFF
j_gene: TRBJ2-7; d_gene: TRBD1; v_gene: TRBV2; abundance: -; CDR3nt: TGTGCCAGCGGTACGTGGGACAGCTCCTACGAGCAGTACTTC; CDR3aa: CASGTWDSSYEQYF
j_gene: TRBJ1-1; d_gene: -; v_gene: TRBV15; abundance: many; CDR3nt: TGTGCCACCAGCAGAGATCTGGGGAGCACTGAAGCTTTCTTT; CDR3aa: CATSRDLGSTEAFF
j_gene: TRBJ2-1; d_gene: TRBD2; v_gene: TRBV20-1; abundance: many; CDR3nt: TGCAGTGCTAGGACTAGCGGGGGTAGCAATGAGCAGTTCTTC; CDR3aa: CSARTSGGSNEQFF
j_gene: TRBJ2-7; d_gene: -; v_gene: TRBV12-3/TRBV12-4; abundance: many; CDR3nt: TGTGCCAGCAGTTCCGGGATTTACGAGCAGTACTTC; CDR3aa: CASSSGIYEQYF
j_gene: TRBJ2-5; d_gene: -; v_gene: TRBV7-2; abundance: -; CDR3nt: TGTGCCAGCAGCTTCTTTGGACTCGCCAGGGAGACCCAGTACTTC; CDR3aa: CASSFFGLARETQYF
j_gene: TRBJ2-2; d_gene: -; v_gene: TRBV5-6; abundance: many; CDR3nt: TGTGCCAGCAGCTTGGATTTAGGGGGGACCGGGGAGCTGTTTTTT; CDR3aa: CASSLDLGGTGELFF
j_gene: TRBJ2-1; d_gene: TRBD2; v_gene: TRBV18; abundance: medium-sized; CDR3nt: TGTGCCAGCTCACAGGAAGCGGGGGCGAGAAATGAGCAGTTCTTC; CDR3aa: CASSQEAGARNEQFF
j_gene: TRBJ2-1; d_gene: TRBD1; v_gene: TRBV10-3; abundance: -; CDR3nt: TGTGCCATCAGTGTGACAGGGGGGGGCCACGATGAGCAGTTCTTC; CDR3aa: CAISVTGGGHDEQFF
j_gene: TRBJ2-5; d_gene: -; v_gene: TRBV20-1; abundance: many; CDR3nt: TGCAGTGCTAGAGATTTTCGGTTTCAAGAGACCCAGTACTTC; CDR3aa: CSARDFRFQETQYF
j_gene: TRBJ2-1; d_gene: -; v_gene: TRBV7-2; abundance: medium-sized; CDR3nt: TGTGCCAGCAGCCCAGGACAGGGAGGGTACAATGAGCAGTTCTTC; CDR3aa: CASSPGQGGYNEQFF
j_gene: TRBJ2-7; d_gene: -; v_gene: TRBV20-1; abundance: -; CDR3nt: TGCAGTGCTAGAGGTGTCGAGCAGTACTTC; CDR3aa: CSARGVEQYF
j_gene: TRBJ2-7; d_gene: -; v_gene: TRBV7-2; abundance: medium-sized; CDR3nt: TGTGCCAGCAGCCATTCCGGGACTGACTCCTACGAGCAGTACTTC; CDR3aa: CASSHSGTDSYEQYF
j_gene: TRBJ1-1; d_gene: -; v_gene: TRBV19; abundance: large; CDR3nt: TGTGCTACAAATAGACCCATGAACACTGAAGCTTTCTTT; CDR3aa: CATNRPMNTEAFF
j_gene: TRBJ2-3; d_gene: TRBD2; v_gene: TRBV6-2/TRBV6-3; abundance: -; CDR3nt: TGTGCCAGCAGTTACTCGAAGAGCGGGGGGCGGGATACGCAGTATTTT; CDR3aa: CASSYSKSGGRDTQYF
j_gene: TRBJ2-5; d_gene: TRBD1; v_gene: TRBV27; abundance: many; CDR3nt: TGTGCCAGCAGTTCGGGACAGCGGATAAAGTACTTC; CDR3aa: CASSSGQRIKYF
j_gene: TRBJ2-5; d_gene: TRBD2; v_gene: TRBV7-2; abundance: -; CDR3nt: TGTGCCAGCAGCTTAGTTGGGGCGGGGGGGCGGACCCAAGAGACCCAGTACTTC; CDR3aa: CASSLVGAGGRTQETQYF
j_gene: TRBJ2-7; d_gene: TRBD2; v_gene: TRBV11-2; abundance: -; CDR3nt: TGTGCCAGCAGCTTTACCTTGGGGGGGAGCTCCTACGAGCAGTACTTC; CDR3aa: CASSFTLGGSSYEQYF
j_gene: TRBJ1-4; d_gene: -; v_gene: TRBV12-3/TRBV12-4; abundance: many; CDR3nt: TGTGCCAGCAACCCGTGGGGGCACCTAGGAAAACTGTTTTTT; CDR3aa: CASNPWGHLGKLFF
j_gene: TRBJ2-1; d_gene: -; v_gene: TRBV20-1; abundance: many; CDR3nt: TGCAGTGCTAGAGCGGATTACAATGAGCAGTTCTTC; CDR3aa: CSARADYNEQFF
j_gene: TRBJ2-1; d_gene: -; v_gene: TRBV13; abundance: medium-sized; CDR3nt: TGTGCCAGCGCGGGGCCGATGAGGGATGAGCAGTTCTTC; CDR3aa: CASAGPMRDEQFF
j_gene: TRBJ2-3; d_gene: -; v_gene: TRBV19; abundance: many; CDR3nt: TGTGCCAGTAGTATTGGGACCACAGATACGCAGTATTTT; CDR3aa: CASSIGTTDTQYF
j_gene: TRBJ1-3; d_gene: -; v_gene: TRBV6-2/TRBV6-3; abundance: many; CDR3nt: TGTGCCAGCAGTGAGACCGGGCCAAGCTCTGGAAACACCATATATTTT; CDR3aa: CASSETGPSSGNTIYF
j_gene: TRBJ1-6; d_gene: -; v_gene: TRBV10-3; abundance: -; CDR3nt: TGTGCCATCAGTGCCTCATCCGGGACGCTAGGTTCACCCCTCCACTTT; CDR3aa: CAISASSGTLGSPLHF
j_gene: TRBJ2-6; d_gene: -; v_gene: TRBV6-5; abundance: many; CDR3nt: TGTGCCAGCAGTTATTGGACGGTCGGGGCCAACGTCCTGACTTTC; CDR3aa: CASSYWTVGANVLTF